The 13 T cell receptor beta chains below were found in one sample sequenced in a study of blood T cell repertoires in COVID-19. TCRdb's table, derived via immunoSEQ multiplex PCR, lists solely in-frame clones and lacks some. The sample holds 120,000 or so clones, nearly 90% seen once. Material: peripheral blood. All receptors come from a human donor in a cohort sampled during active COVID-19.

This clone was observed many times. The chain links TRBV19 to TRBJ2-2; 9 nucleotides agree with TRBD2. CDR1 is LNHDA and CDR2 is SQIVND in the germline V gene (reference sequence). The CDR3 contains 17 residues. The V segment lost 4 bases and the J segment 4 bases; nucleotides outside the gene matches: 10. The CDR3 DNA is TGTGCCAGTAGTACCCGACGGGTAGCGGGAGCCACCGGGGAGCTGTTTTTT. This gives the protein CASSTRRVAGATGELFF.

This clone occurred once. At the DNA level, this CDR3 is encoded by other sequences in the same sample as well. The J gene is TRBJ2-3, the V gene TRBV5-1; 8 positions match TRBD2. CDR1 SGHRS and CDR2 YFSETQ come from the germline V gene. The CDR3 totals 14 residues. Losses at the gene ends were 1 base for V and 3 bases for J; bases not matched to a gene: 1. The CDR3 nucleotides read TGCGCCAGCAGCTTGTCGGGGGGGACAGATACGCAGTATTTT. Amino acid sequence: CASSLSGGTDTQYF.

This chain uses TRBV2 with TRBJ1-5; perhaps TRBD1 as D (5 bases). The CDR3 contains 18 residues. Looked up from germline, CDR1 is SNHLY and CDR2 is FYNNEI. Between the trimmed V and J ends, which lost 5 bases and 15 bases, there was a span of 35 bases. The CDR3 reads CASSSRRTRLIFQSVLHF. CDR3 DNA: TGTGCCAGCAGTTCACGCCGGACACGACTGATTTTCCAATCAGTTTTGCATTTT.

This clone appeared a single time. The chain is built from TRBV6-2 or TRBV6-3 and TRBJ2-7; 7 bases align to TRBD2. Unmatched junction bases numbered 11, after V lost 5 bases and J lost 4 bases. Germline lookup yields CDR1 MNHEY and CDR2 SVGEGT. CDR3 length equals 15 residues. Here the CDR3 DNA reads TGTGCCAGCAGTCTTGCGGGCGGGAGCGTTTACGAGCAGTACTTC. Translated: CASSLAGGSVYEQYF.

The chain employs TRBV11-2 and TRBJ2-6; 12 bases fit TRBD1. This CDR3 has 19 residues. The J segment lost 2 bases and the V segment lost 4 bases, leaving 9 bases of the junction unmatched. Germline V gene data show CDR1 as SGHAT and CDR2 as FQNNGV. The DNA for the CDR3 is TGTGCCAGCAGCTCCCCCACCGGGACAGGGGGCGCTGGGGCCAACGTCCTGACTTTC. This encodes CASSSPTGTGGAGANVLTF.

The chain carries TRBV6-2 or TRBV6-3 and TRBJ2-7; weak D call: TRBD1 (5 bases). Trimming removed 2 bases at V and 5 bases at J, with 16 bases between. Germline V gene lookup returns CDR1 MNHEY and CDR2 SVGEGT. The CDR3 is made up of 15 amino acids. The CDR3 loop reads CASSYGATSQDEQYF. The CDR3 bases are TGTGCCAGCAGTTACGGGGCTACCAGTCAGGACGAGCAGTACTTC.

This clone has more than one count but fewer than ten. V is TRBV9 and J is TRBJ1-3; D is possibly TRBD1 (5 bases). The CDR3 runs to 15 residues. Germline loops: CDR1 SGDLS, CDR2 YYNGEE. Trimming stripped 4 bases from V and 0 bases from J, with 11 bases between. CDR3 sequence reads: CASSRPGGSGNTIYF. DNA for the CDR3: TGTGCCAGCAGCCGCCCGGGGGGCTCTGGAAACACCATATATTTT. Supplemented by reference TRBV9 and TRBJ1-3, the full variable domain reads DSGVTQTPKHLITATGQRVTLRCSPRSGDLSVYWYQQSLDQGLQFLIQYYNGEERAKGNILERFSAQQFPDLHSELNLSSLELGDSALYFCASSRPGGSGNTIYFGEGSWLTVV.

This chain uses TRBV23-1 with TRBJ2-4; tentatively, D is TRBD2 (6 bases). TRBV23-1 is placed among ORFs of uncertain function. V was pared by 5 bases and J by 3 bases, with 35 bases between. This CDR3 is built from 22 residues. DNA for the CDR3: TGCGCCAGCAGTATGTCATGGGCAGCCCAGCGACTAGGACCTCTGGGCAAAAACATTCAGTACTTC. This encodes CASSMSWAAQRLGPLGKNIQYF.

The chain employs TRBV30 and TRBJ1-3, with D perhaps TRBD1 (6 bases). V lost 0 bases and J 2 bases, leaving 11 bases between the germline ends. Germline V gene data show CDR1 as GTSNPN and CDR2 as SVGIG (reference sequence). The CDR3 spans 15 residues. The CDR3 region is CAWSVGGEAGNTIYF. CDR3 bases: TGTGCCTGGAGTGTAGGGGGGGAAGCTGGAAACACCATATATTTT.

The chain is built from TRBV29-1 and TRBJ1-2, with D unresolved. CDR1 SQVTM and CDR2 ANQGSEA come from the germline V gene. CDR3 length: 13 residues. Trimming shortened V by 6 bases and J by 2 bases, and 13 bases separated the two germline ends. The CDR3 region has the DNA TGCAGCGTGACCCGGGGAAGAAACTATGGCTACACCTTC. Protein product: CSVTRGRNYGYTF.

The genes are TRBV6-2 or TRBV6-3 and TRBJ1-3; TRBD1 agrees at 7 bases. The CDR3 sequence is 12 residues long. Germline V gene sequence: CDR1 MNHEY, CDR2 SVGEGT. V was clipped by 6 bases and J by 7 bases; unmatched bases: 3. CDR3 nucleotide sequence: TGTGCCAGCAGCGACAGGGCGAACACCATATATTTT. Its translation: CASSDRANTIYF.

This clone was observed a few times. The chain recombines TRBV7-9 with TRBJ2-1; the match to TRBD2 covers 13 bases. V lost 2 bases, J lost 7 bases, and 5 bases stayed unmatched. The CDR3 extends over 16 amino acids. CDR1 SEHNR and CDR2 FQNEAQ come from the germline V gene (reference sequence). The chain's CDR3 is CASSLTSGGAGNEQFF. In DNA form, the CDR3 reads TGTGCCAGCAGCTTAACTAGCGGGGGGGCCGGGAATGAGCAGTTCTTC.

In this sample, this clone turned up once. This chain's CDR3 is CASSWGTGGKNIQYF. For the CDR3, the DNA is TGTGCCAGCAGTTGGGGGACAGGAGGCAAAAACATTCAGTACTTC. The V call is TRBV27, the J call TRBJ2-4, with 8 bases matching TRBD1. The trim removed 4 bases at V and 3 bases at J, leaving 5 bases unmatched. Germline V CDR1 and CDR2: MNHEY, SMNVEV (reference sequence). This CDR3 is 15 amino acids long.